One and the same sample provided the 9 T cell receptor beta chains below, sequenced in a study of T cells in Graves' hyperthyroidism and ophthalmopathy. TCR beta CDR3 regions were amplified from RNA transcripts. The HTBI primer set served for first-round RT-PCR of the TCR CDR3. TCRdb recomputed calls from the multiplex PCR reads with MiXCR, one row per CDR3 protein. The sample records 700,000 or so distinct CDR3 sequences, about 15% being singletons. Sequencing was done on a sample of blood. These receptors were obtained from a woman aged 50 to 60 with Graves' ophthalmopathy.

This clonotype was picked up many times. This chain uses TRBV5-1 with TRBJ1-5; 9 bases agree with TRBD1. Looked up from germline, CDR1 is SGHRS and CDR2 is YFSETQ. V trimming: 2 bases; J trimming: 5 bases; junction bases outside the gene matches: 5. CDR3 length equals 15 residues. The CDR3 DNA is TGCGCCAGCAGCTTATTCACAGGGGGCGATCAGCCCCAGCATTTT. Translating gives CASSLFTGGDQPQHF.

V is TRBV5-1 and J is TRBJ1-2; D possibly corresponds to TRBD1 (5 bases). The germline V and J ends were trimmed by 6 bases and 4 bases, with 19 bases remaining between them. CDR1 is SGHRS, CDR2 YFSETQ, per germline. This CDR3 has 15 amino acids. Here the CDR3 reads CASKTGTSDGYGYTF. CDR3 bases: TGCGCCAGCAAAACCGGGACGTCGGACGGCTATGGCTACACCTTC.

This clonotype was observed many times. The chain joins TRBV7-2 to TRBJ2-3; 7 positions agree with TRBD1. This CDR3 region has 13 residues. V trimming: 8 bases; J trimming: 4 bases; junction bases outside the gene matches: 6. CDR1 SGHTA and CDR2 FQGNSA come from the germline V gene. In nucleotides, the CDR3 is TGTGCCAGCTCCGCGACAGGGTCAGATACGCAGTATTTT. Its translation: CASSATGSDTQYF.

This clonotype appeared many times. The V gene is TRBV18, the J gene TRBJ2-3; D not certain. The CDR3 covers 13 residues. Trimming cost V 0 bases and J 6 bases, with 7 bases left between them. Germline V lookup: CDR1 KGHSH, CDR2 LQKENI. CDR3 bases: TGTGCCAGCTCACCACCGTCGCGGGATACGCAGTATTTT. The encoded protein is CASSPPSRDTQYF.

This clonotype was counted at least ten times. The CDR3 sequence is CSARGYELAGLPNTGELFF. CDR3 nucleotide sequence: TGCAGTGCTAGAGGCTATGAACTAGCGGGCCTGCCGAACACCGGGGAGCTGTTTTTT. The rearrangement links TRBV20-1 to TRBJ2-2; 9 nucleotides agree with TRBD2. From germline, CDR1 is DFQATT and CDR2 SNEGSKA (reference sequence). CDR3 length equals 19 residues. After removal of 1 base from V and 0 bases from J, the junction contained 12 bases not matched to a gene.

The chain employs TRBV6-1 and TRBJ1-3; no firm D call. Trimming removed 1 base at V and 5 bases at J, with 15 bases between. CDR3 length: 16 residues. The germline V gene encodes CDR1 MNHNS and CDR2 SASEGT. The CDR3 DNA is TGTGCCAGCAGTGAAGAAGGGTGGGTTTCTCGAAACACCATATATTTT. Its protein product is CASSEEGWVSRNTIYF.

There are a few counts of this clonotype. CDR3 sequence: CASSQELGLAGGDTGELFF. The CDR3, as DNA: TGCGCCAGCAGCCAAGAATTGGGACTAGCGGGAGGTGATACCGGGGAGCTGTTTTTT. The chain combines TRBV4-3 with TRBJ2-2, with 15 nucleotides matching TRBD2. V lost 0 bases to trimming and J lost 5 bases; unmatched junction nucleotides: 7. The V gene's germline CDR1 is LGHNA and CDR2 YSLEER. This CDR3 is built from 19 residues.

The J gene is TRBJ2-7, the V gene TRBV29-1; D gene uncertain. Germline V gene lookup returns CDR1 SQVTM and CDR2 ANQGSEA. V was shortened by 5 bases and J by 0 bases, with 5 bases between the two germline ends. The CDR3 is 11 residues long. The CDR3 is CSVRVSYEQYF. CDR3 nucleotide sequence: TGCAGCGTTAGAGTCTCCTACGAGCAGTACTTC.

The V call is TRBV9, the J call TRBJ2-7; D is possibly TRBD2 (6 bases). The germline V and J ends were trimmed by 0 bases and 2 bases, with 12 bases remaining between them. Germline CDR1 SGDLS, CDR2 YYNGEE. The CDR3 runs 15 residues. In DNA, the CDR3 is TGTGCCAGCAGCGTAGGGGGGGAGGTAGCCTACGAGCAGTACTTC. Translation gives CASSVGGEVAYEQYF.